The T cell receptor beta chain under discussion was sequenced for a study of response to subunit inactivated influenza vaccine. Points from the study as a whole: A suggestion made by the authors is that each seasonal influenza vaccination recruits few new T cells.

Notes on this clonotype: Its target is unknown.

The CDR3 spans 15 residues. The trim removed 1 base at V and 7 bases at J, leaving 4 bases unmatched. CDR1 is SGHRS and CDR2 is YFSETQ in the germline V gene. TCRdb processed the RT-PCR reads anew with MiXCR; each CDR3 protein has one entry. The sample lists approximately 520,000 distinct CDR3 sequences, 16% occurring once. The specimen was CD4+ T cells sorted from PBMCs, collected around 25 months after vaccination. The J gene is TRBJ2-2, the V gene TRBV5-1; 10 bases are shared with TRBD1. The receptor was isolated from a man aged 50 to 69 who received an inactivated influenza vaccine. CDR3 region: CASSLRQGAVGELFF. CDR3 nucleotides: TGCGCCAGCAGCTTGAGACAGGGGGCTGTCGGGGAGCTGTTTTTT.